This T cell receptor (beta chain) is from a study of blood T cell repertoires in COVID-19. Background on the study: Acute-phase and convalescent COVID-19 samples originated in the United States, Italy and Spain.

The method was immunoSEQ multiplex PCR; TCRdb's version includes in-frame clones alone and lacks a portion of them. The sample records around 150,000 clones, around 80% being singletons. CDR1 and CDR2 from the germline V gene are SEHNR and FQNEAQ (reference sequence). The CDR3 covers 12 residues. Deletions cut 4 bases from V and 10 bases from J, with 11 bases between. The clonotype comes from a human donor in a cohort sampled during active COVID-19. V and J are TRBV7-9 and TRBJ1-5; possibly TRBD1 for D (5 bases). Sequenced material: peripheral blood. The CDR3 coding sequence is TGTGCCAGCAGCTCCGACAGAAGACCCCAGCATTTT. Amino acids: CASSSDRRPQHF.